This T cell receptor beta chain was sequenced in a study of technical replicates of blood from a handful of donors. The protocol was immunoSEQ multiplex PCR, while the TCRdb copy is restricted to in-frame clones and leaves out a portion. The sample has around 89,000 clones; roughly 94% are singletons. The germline gives CDR1 SGHRS, CDR2 YFSETQ. CDR3 length: 14 residues. V lost 5 bases and J lost 1, with 10 bases in between. This TCR derives from a human donor in good health. The sample was T cells isolated from PBMCs. This chain joins TRBV5-1 and TRBJ2-1; tentatively, D is TRBD1 (5 bases). DNA for the CDR3: TGCGCCAGCAGTGCCGACAGATCCTACAATGAGCAGTTCTTC. Translation: CASSADRSYNEQFF. The full variable domain, its missing parts supplied by reference TRBV5-1 and TRBJ2-1, is KAGVTQTPRYLIKTRGQQVTLSCSPISGHRSVSWYQQTPGQGLQFLFEYFSETQRNKGNFPGRFSGRQFSNSRSEMNVSTLELGDSALYLCASSADRSYNEQFFGPGTRLTVL.